These T cell receptor beta chains were read from a single sample in a study of blood T cell repertoires in COVID-19. Assay: immunoSEQ multiplex PCR; the TCRdb copy retains only in-frame clones and omits some. The sample lists 250,000 to 300,000 clones, 82% occurring once. The sample taken for sequencing was peripheral blood. These receptor sequences come from a woman younger than 30 with acute or convalescent COVID-19. Both conserved end residues are part of each CDR3. A D gene is named only where the DNA matches it firmly. The size entry is marked missing in some rows and otherwise reads once, few, many or a size class.

d_call	cdr3_length	clone_size	j_call	v_call	cdr3_aa	cdr3_nt
TRBD2	18	NA	TRBJ2-7	TRBV4-3	CASSQEVAGGFFGYEQYF	TGCGCCAGCAGCCAAGAGGTAGCGGGAGGGTTCTTCGGGTACGAGCAGTACTTC
NA	17	NA	TRBJ1-1	TRBV7-9	CASSLKFSLWGPTEAFF	TGTGCCAGCAGCTTAAAGTTTTCCCTCTGGGGCCCGACTGAAGCTTTCTTT
NA	14	NA	TRBJ1-3	TRBV30	CAWSTGFSGNTIYF	TGTGCCTGGAGTACAGGATTCTCTGGAAACACCATATATTTT
NA	14	NA	TRBJ2-2	TRBV5-6	CASSLSANTGELFF	TGTGCCAGCAGCTTGTCCGCGAACACCGGGGAGCTGTTTTTT
NA	14	NA	TRBJ2-1	TRBV5-8	CASSPGTPNNEQFF	TGTGCCAGCAGCCCCGGGACTCCCAACAATGAGCAGTTCTTC
NA	13	few	TRBJ2-7	TRBV18	CASSPGLAYEQYF	TGTGCCAGCTCACCAGGCCTCGCCTACGAGCAGTACTTC
NA	14	few	TRBJ2-7	TRBV5-1	CASSLEASAYEQYF	TGCGCCAGCAGCTTGGAAGCTAGTGCCTACGAGCAGTACTTC
NA	11	NA	TRBJ1-1	TRBV3-1/TRBV3-2	CASSLKSEAFF	TGTGCCAGCAGCTTAAAATCTGAAGCTTTCTTT
TRBD1	15	few	TRBJ1-5	TRBV7-8	CASSPDRGAGQPQHF	TGTGCCAGCAGCCCAGACAGGGGGGCGGGTCAGCCCCAGCATTTT
TRBD1	14	NA	TRBJ1-2	TRBV5-6	CASSLGQGNYGYTF	TGTGCCAGCAGCCTGGGACAGGGGAACTATGGCTACACCTTC
TRBD1	16	NA	TRBJ2-7	TRBV6-2/TRBV6-3	CASSSHRDRFTYEQYF	TGTGCCAGCAGTTCTCACCGGGACAGGTTTACCTACGAGCAGTACTTC
TRBD2	15	NA	TRBJ2-7	TRBV4-3	CASSPRTSGIYEQYF	TGCGCCAGCAGCCCGAGGACTAGCGGGATCTACGAGCAGTACTTC
NA	15	NA	TRBJ2-3	TRBV6-2/TRBV6-3	CASSPRGTTTDTQYF	TGTGCCAGCAGTCCAAGGGGGACCACCACAGATACGCAGTATTTT
TRBD2	15	once	TRBJ2-5	TRBV4-1	CASSQTSGSLETQYF	TGCGCCAGCAGCCAAACTAGCGGGAGCCTCGAGACCCAGTACTTC
NA	13	NA	TRBJ2-1	TRBV24-1	CATSWGSRNEQFF	TGTGCCACCAGTTGGGGCTCGAGGAATGAGCAGTTCTTC